This T cell receptor (beta chain) originates from a study of T cell changes during pregnancy in multiple sclerosis. CDR3 length: 15 residues. The germline V gene encodes CDR1 SNHLY and CDR2 FYNNEI. With V trimmed by 4 bases and J by 8 bases, 11 bases remained unmatched. Assay: immunoSEQ multiplex PCR; the TCRdb copy retains only in-frame clones and omits some. The sample holds about 44,000 clones, roughly 94% seen once. This clone has a handful of counts. V gene TRBV2 combines with J gene TRBJ1-2, with 9 bases fitting TRBD1. Source: CD4+ T cells from peripheral blood mononuclear cells, taken in the first trimester of pregnancy. This TCR derives from a female donor with multiple sclerosis, enrolled in a pregnancy study. The DNA for the CDR3 is TGTGCCAGCAGTGCCCCGGACAGGGGTTCATTCGGCTACACCTTC. This translates into CASSAPDRGSFGYTF. Looking up the rest from reference TRBV2 and TRBJ1-2 gives the full variable domain: EPEVTQTPSHQVTQMGQEVILRCVPISNHLYFYWYRQILGQKVEFLVSFYNNEISEKSEIFDDQFSVERPDGSNFTLKIRSTKLEDSAMYFCASSAPDRGSFGYTFGSGTRLTVV.